Listed here are 17 T cell receptor beta chains from one sample, sequenced in a study of blood T cells in healthy people across ages. Together with a sample-barcoded 5' primer, a J-beta primer mix was included in a second PCR lasting about 6 to 12 cycles. Via MiXCR, TCRdb re-called the 5' RACE reads, giving one row per CDR3 protein. The sample gives roughly 860,000 distinct CDR3 sequences, 62% of which show up once; roughly a quarter is in the top ten. Material for sequencing was blood. The source of these receptors is a man aged 30-40 years in good health.

Many counts were recorded for this clonotype. At one boundary the junction diverges from the germline segment, which might be a read error. The J gene is TRBJ2-7, the V gene TRBV7-2, with 8 bases identical to TRBD1. Germline V gene data show CDR1 as SGHTA and CDR2 as FQGNSA. The CDR3 has 14 residues. CDR3 amino acids: CASSFGQGPYEQYF. CDR3 sequence (DNA): TGCGCCAGCAGCTTTGGACAGGGCCCCTACGAGCAGTACTTC.

The chain links TRBV9 to TRBJ2-3, with D perhaps TRBD1 (6 bases). The CDR3 is 20 residues long. Looked up from germline, CDR1 is SGDLS and CDR2 is YYNGEE. Deletions cut 3 bases from V and 6 bases from J, with 32 bases between. DNA of the CDR3: TGTGCCAGCAGCGAACCTAACGGGGCAGGGAAACAGGGTCGGATGGATACGCAGTATTTT. Protein sequence: CASSEPNGAGKQGRMDTQYF.

This clonotype has more than one count but fewer than ten. The chain uses TRBV3-1 and TRBJ2-7, with 8 positions matching TRBD1. The V segment lost 4 bases and the J segment 5 bases; nucleotides outside the gene matches: 7. The germline V gene has CDR1 LGHDT and CDR2 YNNKEL (reference sequence). CDR3 length equals 14 residues. CDR3 protein: CASSPAAGGNEQYF. CDR3 in DNA: TGTGCCAGCAGCCCGGCGGCAGGGGGCAACGAGCAGTACTTC.

This chain links TRBV7-3 with TRBJ2-5; D is undetermined. This CDR3 contains 15 residues. Germline V gives CDR1 SGHTA, CDR2 FQGTGA. V gave up 1 base and J gave up 5 bases, with 14 bases separating them. The CDR3: CASSLNARRLETQYF. As DNA, the CDR3 is TGTGCCAGCAGCTTAAATGCGCGTCGTCTTGAGACCCAGTACTTC. Supplemented by reference TRBV7-3 and TRBJ2-5, the full variable domain reads GAGVSQTPSNKVTEKGKYVELRCDPISGHTALYWYRQSLGQGPEFLIYFQGTGAADDSGLPNDRFFAVRPEGSVSTLKIQRTERGDSAVYLCASSLNARRLETQYFGPGTRLLVL.

The chain is built from TRBV14 and TRBJ2-4; possibly TRBD1 for D (6 bases). The assigned J gene may be wrong: the sequence end matches TRBJ2-7 better. CDR1 is SGHDN, CDR2 FVKESK, per germline. The CDR3 spans 16 residues. CDR3 amino acids: CASSQVNRDRTYEQYF. CDR3 nucleotide sequence: TGTGCCAGCAGCCAAGTTAACAGGGACCGAACCTACGAGCAGTACTTC.

The CDR3: CASSYARTRRSTNEKLFF. The CDR3 bases are TGTGCCAGCAGTTATGCTCGCACGAGGAGATCGACTAATGAAAAACTGTTTTTT. The rearrangement links TRBV6-6 to TRBJ1-4; no reliable D call. The V end lost 3 bases, the J end lost 2 bases, and 19 bases lay between the germline ends. The V gene's germline CDR1 is MNHNY and CDR2 SVGAGI (reference sequence). The CDR3 runs 18 residues.

In this sample, this clonotype turned up a few times. The chain carries TRBV24-1 and TRBJ2-5; 7 bases are shared with TRBD1. The CDR3 has 12 residues. The V gene end was trimmed by 6 bases and the J gene end by 7 bases; junction bases not matched to a gene: 4. The germline gives CDR1 KGHDR, CDR2 SFDVKD. The CDR3 is CATSPSGGTQYF. The CDR3 bases are TGTGCCACCAGTCCGTCAGGGGGGACCCAGTACTTC.

The chain uses TRBV29-1 and TRBJ1-5; 11 bases are a match to TRBD1. Trimming at V came to 6 bases and at J to 7 bases, leaving 5 bases not matched to a gene. The CDR3 is 13 amino acids. The germline CDR1 and CDR2 sequences are SQVTM and ANQGSEA. The CDR3 is CSVGQGEYQPQHF. CDR3 in DNA: TGCAGCGTGGGACAGGGGGAATACCAGCCCCAGCATTTT.

This clonotype showed up just once. V is TRBV20-1 and J is TRBJ2-3; D may be TRBD2 (5 bases). Trimming stripped 0 bases from V and 4 bases from J, with 14 bases between. Germline V gene data show CDR1 as DFQATT and CDR2 as SNEGSKA (reference sequence). CDR3 size: 15 residues. In DNA form, the CDR3 reads TGCAGTGCTAGAGAGGCAGACGGCGGGCCAGATACGCAGTATTTT. It encodes CSAREADGGPDTQYF.

The chain joins TRBV2 to TRBJ1-2, with 11 bases aligning to TRBD1. V lost 7 bases and J lost 3; bases outside the gene matches: 7. CDR1 is SNHLY, CDR2 FYNNEI, per germline. The CDR3 has 15 residues. The CDR3 DNA follows: TGTGCCAGCACACGGACAGGGGGCGCCCACTATGGCTACACCTTC. It is translated as CASTRTGGAHYGYTF.

This chain connects TRBV7-9 to TRBJ1-1; D not certain. The CDR3 runs 11 residues. CDR1 SEHNR and CDR2 FQNEAQ come from the germline V gene (reference sequence). The V and J ends lost 5 bases and 10 bases respectively, with 11 bases between them. The CDR3 loop is CASSPGRGAFF. CDR3 DNA: TGTGCCAGCAGCCCCGGCCGGGGAGCTTTCTTT.

The chain carries TRBV29-1 and TRBJ2-7, with 7 bases that match TRBD1. V lost 3 bases to trimming and J lost 3 bases; unmatched junction nucleotides: 17. The CDR3 has 17 amino acids. Germline CDR1 is SQVTM and CDR2 is ANQGSEA. The CDR3 spells CSVETGTEGSLFYEQYF. In nucleotides, the CDR3 is TGCAGCGTTGAGACCGGGACAGAGGGATCCCTTTTCTACGAGCAGTACTTC.

This clonotype was observed a handful of times. This chain connects TRBV29-1 to TRBJ2-7; D gene unclear. Trimming took off 7 bases at V and 4 bases at J, with 17 bases between the two ends. The CDR3 length is 13 residues. The germline V gene encodes CDR1 SQVTM and CDR2 ANQGSEA. Here the CDR3 DNA reads TGCAGCGCTAGGTCCCCCACAACTTACGAGCAGTACTTC. Protein product: CSARSPTTYEQYF.

This chain joins TRBV12-3 or TRBV12-4 and TRBJ2-1, with TRBD2 matching over 9 bases. The V and J ends lost 3 bases and 6 bases, in that order; junction bases with no gene match: 6. This CDR3 comprises 15 residues. The DNA of the CDR3 is TGTGCCAGCAGTTTTCTAGCGGGGACTCCCAATGAGCAGTTCTTC. Protein: CASSFLAGTPNEQFF.

The rearrangement uses TRBV7-3 and TRBJ2-1, with D possibly TRBD1 on 6 matching bases. There are 15 residues in the CDR3. Trimming stripped 1 base from V and 13 bases from J, with 20 bases between. In germline, CDR1 is SGHTA, CDR2 FQGTGA. CDR3 bases: TGTGCCAGCAGCTTAAGCCCGCAGGGGAGTAGCATTCAGTTCTTC. Translating it yields CASSLSPQGSSIQFF.

Concerning this clonotype: An end of the junction does not agree with germline; a read error may underlie this. The CDR3 bases are TGTGCCAGCAGCGAAGCGCGCTCGGGCTACACCTTC. It is translated as CASSEARSGYTF. J is TRBJ1-2 and V is TRBV2, with unresolved D. This CDR3 comprises 12 residues. The germline V gene has CDR1 SNHLY and CDR2 FYNNEI.

This chain joins TRBV7-2 and TRBJ2-5; unclear D gene. V lost 5 bases, J lost 3 bases, and 13 bases lay in between. Germline CDR1 reads SGHTA; CDR2 reads FQGNSA. This CDR3 has 14 residues. CDR3 amino acids: CASSPGLIEETQYF. The CDR3 DNA is TGTGCCAGCAGCCCCGGGTTGATCGAAGAGACCCAGTACTTC.